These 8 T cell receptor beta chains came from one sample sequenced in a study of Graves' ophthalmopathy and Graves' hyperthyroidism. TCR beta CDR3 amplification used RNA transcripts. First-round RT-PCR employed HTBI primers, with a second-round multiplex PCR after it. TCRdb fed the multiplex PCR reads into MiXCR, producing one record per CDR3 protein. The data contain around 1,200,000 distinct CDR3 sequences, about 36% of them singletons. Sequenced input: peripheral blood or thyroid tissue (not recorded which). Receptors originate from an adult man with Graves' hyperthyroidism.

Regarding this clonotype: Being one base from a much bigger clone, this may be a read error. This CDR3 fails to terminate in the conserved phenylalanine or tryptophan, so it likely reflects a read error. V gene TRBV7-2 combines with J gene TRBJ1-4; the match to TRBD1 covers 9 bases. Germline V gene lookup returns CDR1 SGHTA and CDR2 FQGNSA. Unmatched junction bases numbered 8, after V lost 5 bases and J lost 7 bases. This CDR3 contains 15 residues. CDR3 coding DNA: TGTGCCAGCAGCAAGATACAGGGGGCAGCTGAAAAACTGTTTGTT. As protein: CASSKIQGAAEKLFV.

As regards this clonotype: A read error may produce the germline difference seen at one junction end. The CDR3 region is CASSLGRERTGELFF. CDR3 bases: TGCGCCAGCAGCTTGGGACGGGAGCGGACCGGGGAGCTGTTTTTC. V usage is TRBV5-1 and J usage is TRBJ2-2; TRBD2 might be the D (6 bases). Germline V gene lookup returns CDR1 SGHRS and CDR2 YFSETQ. There are 15 residues in the CDR3.

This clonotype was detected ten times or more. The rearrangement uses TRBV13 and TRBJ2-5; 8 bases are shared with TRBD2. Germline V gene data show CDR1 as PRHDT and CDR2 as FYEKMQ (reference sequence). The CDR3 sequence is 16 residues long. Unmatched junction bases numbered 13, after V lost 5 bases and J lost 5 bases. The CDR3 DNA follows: TGTGCCAGCAGCGCAACCGGGACTAGGACATTCGAGACCCAGTACTTC. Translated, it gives CASSATGTRTFETQYF.

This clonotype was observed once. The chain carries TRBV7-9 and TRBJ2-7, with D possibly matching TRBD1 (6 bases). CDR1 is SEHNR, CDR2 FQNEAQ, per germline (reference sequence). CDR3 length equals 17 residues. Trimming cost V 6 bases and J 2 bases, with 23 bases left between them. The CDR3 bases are TGTGCCAGCAGACCCACCGTTTCGCAGGGGTGGCCCTACGAGCAGTACTTC. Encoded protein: CASRPTVSQGWPYEQYF.

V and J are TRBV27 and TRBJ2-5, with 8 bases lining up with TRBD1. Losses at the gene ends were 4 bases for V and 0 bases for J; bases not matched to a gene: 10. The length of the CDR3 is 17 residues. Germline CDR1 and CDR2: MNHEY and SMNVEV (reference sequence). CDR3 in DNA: TGTGCCAGCAGTTCGACCGGGACAGGACCGTACCAAGAGACCCAGTACTTC. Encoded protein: CASSSTGTGPYQETQYF.

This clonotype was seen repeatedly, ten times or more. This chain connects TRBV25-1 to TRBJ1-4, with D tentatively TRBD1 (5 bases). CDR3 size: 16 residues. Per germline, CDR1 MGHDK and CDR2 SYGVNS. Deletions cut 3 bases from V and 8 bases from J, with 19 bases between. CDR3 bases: TGTGCCAGCAGTGACCCAAGGGGCGCAGGTTCCGAAAAACTGTTTTTT. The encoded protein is CASSDPRGAGSEKLFF.

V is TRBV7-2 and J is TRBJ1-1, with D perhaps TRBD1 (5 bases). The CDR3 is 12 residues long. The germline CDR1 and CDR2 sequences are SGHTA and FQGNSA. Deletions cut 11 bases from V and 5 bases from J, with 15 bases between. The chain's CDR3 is CAWSQGGTEAFF. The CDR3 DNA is TGTGCCTGGAGCCAGGGTGGGACTGAAGCTTTCTTT.

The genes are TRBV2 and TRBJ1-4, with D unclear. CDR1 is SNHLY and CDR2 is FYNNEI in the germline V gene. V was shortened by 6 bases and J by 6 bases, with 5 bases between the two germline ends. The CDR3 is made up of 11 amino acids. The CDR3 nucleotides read TGTGCCAGCAGGGAGGATGAAAAACTGTTTTTT. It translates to CASREDEKLFF. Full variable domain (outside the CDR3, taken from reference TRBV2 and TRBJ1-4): EPEVTQTPSHQVTQMGQEVILRCVPISNHLYFYWYRQILGQKVEFLVSFYNNEISEKSEIFDDQFSVERPDGSNFTLKIRSTKLEDSAMYFCASREDEKLFFGSGTQLSVL.